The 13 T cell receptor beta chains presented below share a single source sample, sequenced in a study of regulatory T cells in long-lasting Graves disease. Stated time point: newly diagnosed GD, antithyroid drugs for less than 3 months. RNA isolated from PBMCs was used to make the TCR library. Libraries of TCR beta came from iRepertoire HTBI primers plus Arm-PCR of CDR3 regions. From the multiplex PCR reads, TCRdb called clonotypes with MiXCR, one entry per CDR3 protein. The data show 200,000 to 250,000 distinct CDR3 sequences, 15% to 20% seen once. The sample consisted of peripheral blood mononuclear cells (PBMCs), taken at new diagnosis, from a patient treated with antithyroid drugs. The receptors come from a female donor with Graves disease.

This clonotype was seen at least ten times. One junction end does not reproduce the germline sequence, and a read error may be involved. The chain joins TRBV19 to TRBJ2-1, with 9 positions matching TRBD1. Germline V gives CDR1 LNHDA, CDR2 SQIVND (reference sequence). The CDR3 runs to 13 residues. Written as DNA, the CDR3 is TGTGCCAGTAGCCCACCGGGACAGGGAAACCCTATCTTC. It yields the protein CASSPPGQGNPIF.

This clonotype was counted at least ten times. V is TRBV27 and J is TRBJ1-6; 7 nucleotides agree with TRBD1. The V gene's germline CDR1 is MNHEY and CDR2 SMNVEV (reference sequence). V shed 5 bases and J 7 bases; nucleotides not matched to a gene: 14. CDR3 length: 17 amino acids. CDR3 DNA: TGTGCCAGCAGTCCACGTACCGGGACAGCCCTGAATTCACCCCTCCACTTT. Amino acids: CASSPRTGTALNSPLHF.

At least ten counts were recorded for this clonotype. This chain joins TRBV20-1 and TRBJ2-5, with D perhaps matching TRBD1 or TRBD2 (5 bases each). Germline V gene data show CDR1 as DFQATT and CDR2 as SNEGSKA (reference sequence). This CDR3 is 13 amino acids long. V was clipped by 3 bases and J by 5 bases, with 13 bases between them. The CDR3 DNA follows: TGCAGTGCTAGGGACCGGGACGCTGAGACCCAGTACTTC. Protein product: CSARDRDAETQYF.

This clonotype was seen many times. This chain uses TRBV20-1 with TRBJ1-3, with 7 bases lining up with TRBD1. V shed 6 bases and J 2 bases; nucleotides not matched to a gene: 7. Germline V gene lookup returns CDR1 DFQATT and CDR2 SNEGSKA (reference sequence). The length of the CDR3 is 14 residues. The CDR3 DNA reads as TGCAGTGCAAGGGTGACAGGGCCTGGAAACACCATATATTTT. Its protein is CSARVTGPGNTIYF.

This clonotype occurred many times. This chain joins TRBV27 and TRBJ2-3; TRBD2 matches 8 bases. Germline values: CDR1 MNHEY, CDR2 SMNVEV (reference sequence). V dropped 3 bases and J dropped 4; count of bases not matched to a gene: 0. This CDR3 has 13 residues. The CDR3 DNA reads TGTGCCAGCAGTTTGACTAGCGCAGATACGCAGTATTTT. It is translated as CASSLTSADTQYF.

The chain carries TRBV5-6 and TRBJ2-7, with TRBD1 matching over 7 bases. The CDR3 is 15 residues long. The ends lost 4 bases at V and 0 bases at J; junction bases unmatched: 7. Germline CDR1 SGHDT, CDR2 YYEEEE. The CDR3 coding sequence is TGTGCCAGCAGCGTAGGGGGCCACAACTCCTACGAGCAGTACTTC. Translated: CASSVGGHNSYEQYF.

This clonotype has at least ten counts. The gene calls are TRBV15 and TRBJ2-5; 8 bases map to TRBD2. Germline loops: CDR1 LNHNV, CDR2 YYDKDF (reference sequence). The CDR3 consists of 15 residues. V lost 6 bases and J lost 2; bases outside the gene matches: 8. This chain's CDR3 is CATSSYGRAQETQYF. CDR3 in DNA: TGTGCCACCAGTAGTTACGGGAGGGCACAAGAGACCCAGTACTTC.

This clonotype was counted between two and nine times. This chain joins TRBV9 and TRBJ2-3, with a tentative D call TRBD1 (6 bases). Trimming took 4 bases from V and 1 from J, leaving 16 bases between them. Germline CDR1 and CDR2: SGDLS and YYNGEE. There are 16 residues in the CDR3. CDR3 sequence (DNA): TGTGCCAGCAGCCCACGGACAGTCGGGGGCACAGATACGCAGTATTTT. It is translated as CASSPRTVGGTDTQYF.

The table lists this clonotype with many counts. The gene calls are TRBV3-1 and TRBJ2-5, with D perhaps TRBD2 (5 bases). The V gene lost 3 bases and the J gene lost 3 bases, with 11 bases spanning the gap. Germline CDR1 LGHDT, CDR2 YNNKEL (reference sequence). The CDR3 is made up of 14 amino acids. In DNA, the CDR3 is TGTGCCAGCAGCCACGTGGACTGGGAAGAGACCCAGTACTTC. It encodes CASSHVDWEETQYF.

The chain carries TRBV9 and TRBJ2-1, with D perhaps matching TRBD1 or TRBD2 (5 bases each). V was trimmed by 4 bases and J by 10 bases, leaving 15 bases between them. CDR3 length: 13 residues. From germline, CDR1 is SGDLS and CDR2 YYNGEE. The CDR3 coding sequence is TGTGCCAGCAGCTCCGGGGCAACTTGGGAGCAGTTCTTC. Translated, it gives CASSSGATWEQFF.

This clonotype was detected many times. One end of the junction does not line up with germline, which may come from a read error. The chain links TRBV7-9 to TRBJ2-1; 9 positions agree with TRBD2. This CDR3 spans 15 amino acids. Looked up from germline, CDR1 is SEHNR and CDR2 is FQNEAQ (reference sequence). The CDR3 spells CASSPGLASYNEQFF. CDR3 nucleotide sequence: TGTGCTAGCAGCCCCGGACTAGCGAGTTACAATGAGCAGTTCTTC.

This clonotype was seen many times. The CDR3 protein is CATMGTGDSTNYGYTF. The CDR3 nucleotides are TGTGCCACCATGGGGACAGGGGACTCTACTAACTATGGCTACACCTTC. The chain uses TRBV10-3 and TRBJ1-2; the match to TRBD1 covers 10 bases. The germline CDR1 and CDR2 sequences are ENHRY and SYGVKD. Germline trimming cut 10 bases from V and 0 bases from J; bases unmatched to any gene: 11. The CDR3 covers 16 residues.

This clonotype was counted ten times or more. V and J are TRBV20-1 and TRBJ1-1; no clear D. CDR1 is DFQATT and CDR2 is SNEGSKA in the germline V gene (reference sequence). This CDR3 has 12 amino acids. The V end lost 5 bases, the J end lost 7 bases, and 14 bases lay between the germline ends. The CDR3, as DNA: TGCAGTGCTGCGATAACCCTAGGTGAAGCTTTCTTT. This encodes CSAAITLGEAFF.